The 7 T cell receptor beta chains listed next were all sequenced from one sample in a study of Ad26.COV2.S vaccination and SARS-CoV-2 variants. TCRdb's copy holds only in-frame clones and misses some; the assay was immunoSEQ multiplex PCR. This repertoire shows some 480,000 clones, approximately 90% found once; its top ten account for 9.5% to 15%. Treatment defined: about 20 received Ad26.COV2.S at low or high dose, single or two shots; about 5 received placebo; per-sample allocation not given. After the first vaccine or placebo injection, samples were drawn on day 63. The material sequenced was peripheral blood, taken in a trial of Ad26.COV2.S vaccine versus placebo. The origin of the receptors is a person aged 18-60 years who received the Ad26.COV2.S COVID-19 vaccine or a placebo.

V is TRBV7-7 and J is TRBJ2-2; 15 bases agree with TRBD2. Germline V gives CDR1 SSHAT, CDR2 FNYEAQ (reference sequence). V was pared by 5 bases and J by 7 bases, with 8 bases of the junction left unmatched. This CDR3 contains 17 residues. The CDR3 DNA reads TGTGCCAGCAGCACCGGACTAGCGGGAGGGCCTTTCGGGGAGCTGTTTTTT. Translating it yields CASSTGLAGGPFGELFF. The whole variable domain, remainder taken from reference TRBV7-7 and TRBJ2-2, is GAGVSQSPRYKVTKRGQDVTLRCDPISSHATLYWYQQALGQGPEFLTYFNYEAQPDKSGLPSDRFSAERPEGSISTLTIQRTEQRDSAMYRCASSTGLAGGPFGELFFGEGSRLTVL.

This clone came up many times. The rearrangement links TRBV2 to TRBJ1-4; 8 bases line up with TRBD1. The CDR3 runs 14 residues. J lost 5 bases, V lost 6 bases, and 5 bases had no gene match. The germline V gene has CDR1 SNHLY and CDR2 FYNNEI. As DNA, the CDR3 is TGTGCCAGCAGAACCTGGACAGGGAATGAAAAACTGTTTTTT. Amino acid sequence: CASRTWTGNEKLFF.

This chain links TRBV6-1 with TRBJ2-7; a weak D match, TRBD2 (6 bases). The germline gives CDR1 MNHNS, CDR2 SASEGT. This CDR3 comprises 15 residues. With 3 bases removed from V and 6 bases from J, the gap between germline ends came to 18 bases. CDR3 protein: CASSEPGSGQVEQYF. CDR3 sequence (DNA): TGTGCCAGCAGTGAGCCTGGTAGCGGCCAAGTCGAGCAGTACTTC.

This clone was found a few times. This chain links TRBV6-5 with TRBJ1-5; D uncertain. Trimming left V 1 base short and J 6 bases short, with 7 bases between. CDR3 length: 13 amino acids. Per the germline V gene, CDR1 is MNHEY and CDR2 is SVGAGI. CDR3 coding DNA: TGTGCCAGCAGTTACTGGGTGGGTCAGCCCCAGCATTTT. It encodes CASSYWVGQPQHF.

The chain links TRBV11-2 to TRBJ2-3; unclear D gene. The CDR3 sequence is 14 residues long. V lost 3 bases and J lost 6, with 13 bases in between. Germline CDR1 SGHAT, CDR2 FQNNGV. The CDR3 DNA sequence: TGTGCCAGCAGCTTGGGAATCCCAATGGATACGCAGTATTTT. Residues: CASSLGIPMDTQYF.

The genes are TRBV9 and TRBJ2-2, with D perhaps TRBD1 or TRBD2 (7 bases each). Germline loops: CDR1 SGDLS, CDR2 YYNGEE. This CDR3 contains 15 residues. Trimming pared 4 bases from V and 5 bases from J, leaving 15 bases between. CDR3 coding DNA: TGTGCCAGCAGCCCCCAGGGGGGGGTGACCGGGGAGCTGTTTTTT. Protein: CASSPQGGVTGELFF.

This chain connects TRBV29-1 to TRBJ2-3; D is perhaps TRBD2 (6 bases). Germline V CDR1 and CDR2: SQVTM, ANQGSEA. Trimming pared 6 bases from V and 1 base from J, leaving 8 bases between. This CDR3 contains 12 residues. DNA for the CDR3: TGCAGCGTAGCTAGCGGCACAGATACGCAGTATTTT. As protein: CSVASGTDTQYF.